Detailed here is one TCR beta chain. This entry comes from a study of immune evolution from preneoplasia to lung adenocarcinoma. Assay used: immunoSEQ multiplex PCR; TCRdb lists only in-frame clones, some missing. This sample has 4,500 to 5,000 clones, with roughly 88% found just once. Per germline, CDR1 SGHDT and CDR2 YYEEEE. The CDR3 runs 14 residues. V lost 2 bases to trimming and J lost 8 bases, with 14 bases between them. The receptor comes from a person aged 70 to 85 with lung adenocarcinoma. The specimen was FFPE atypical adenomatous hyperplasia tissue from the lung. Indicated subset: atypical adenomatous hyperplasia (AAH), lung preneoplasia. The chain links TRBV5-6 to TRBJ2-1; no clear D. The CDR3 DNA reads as TGTGCCAGCAGCTTAGGCGGCGTTGGGGATGAGCAGTTCTTC. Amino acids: CASSLGGVGDEQFF.